These 7 T cell receptor beta chains originate from one sample sequenced in a study of PD-L1 blockade in urothelial cancer. Measured with immunoSEQ multiplex PCR; TCRdb has only the in-frame clones, and not every one. Among 55,000 to 75,000 clones listed, 75% to 85% were seen once. This sample's time point: pretreatment peripheral blood. Sequenced here: PBMCs, sampled around atezolizumab (anti-PD-L1) treatment. These receptors came from a man in his 70s with urothelial cancer.

This chain links TRBV4-1 with TRBJ2-2; possible D gene TRBD2, 5 bases. The CDR3 totals 16 residues. Germline V gene sequence: CDR1 MGHRA, CDR2 YSYEKL. Trimming cost V 6 bases and J 0 bases, with 14 bases left between them. The chain's CDR3 is CASSRETTTNTGELFF. For the CDR3, the DNA is TGCGCCAGCAGTCGAGAGACTACGACGAACACCGGGGAGCTGTTTTTT.

V and J are TRBV6-1 and TRBJ2-7; 11 bases map to TRBD2. The ends lost 8 bases at V and 1 base at J; junction bases unmatched: 7. Germline V gene lookup returns CDR1 MNHNS and CDR2 SASEGT. This CDR3 has 15 residues. The CDR3 protein is CASRGTSGASYEQYF. CDR3 DNA sequence: TGTGCCAGCCGAGGGACTAGCGGAGCATCCTACGAGCAGTACTTC.

The chain combines TRBV11-3 with TRBJ2-1; 13 bases agree with TRBD2. Germline V CDR1 and CDR2: SGHNT, YENEEA. This CDR3 is built from 16 residues. The ends lost 5 bases at V and 3 bases at J; junction bases unmatched: 4. CDR3 DNA sequence: TGTGCCAGCAGCACCACTAGCGGGAGGGGCTACAATGAGCAGTTCTTC. Protein: CASSTTSGRGYNEQFF. The full variable domain, with the rest looked up from reference TRBV11-3 and TRBJ2-1, is EAGVVQSPRYKIIEKKQPVAFWCNPISGHNTLYWYLQNLGQGPELLIRYENEEAVDDSQLPKDRFSAERLKGVDSTLKIQPAELGDSAVYLCASSTTSGRGYNEQFFGPGTRLTVL.

The genes are TRBV2 and TRBJ2-1, with a weak D call TRBD1 (5 bases). This CDR3 region has 15 residues. Trimming took 8 bases from V and 0 from J, leaving 14 bases between them. Germline V gene lookup returns CDR1 SNHLY and CDR2 FYNNEI. The CDR3 DNA follows: TGTGCCAGCGAGAAGACAGCGAGCTCCTACAATGAGCAGTTCTTC. Its protein product is CASEKTASSYNEQFF.

The chain uses TRBV6-5 and TRBJ1-2; TRBD1 matches 7 bases. This CDR3 contains 13 residues. The germline V gene encodes CDR1 MNHEY and CDR2 SVGAGI. The V segment lost 5 bases and the J segment 5 bases; nucleotides outside the gene matches: 5. The CDR3 here is CASSKGGQYGYTF. CDR3 nucleotide sequence: TGTGCCAGCAGTAAAGGGGGCCAATATGGCTACACCTTC.

There are a few counts of this clone. In DNA, the CDR3 is TGTGCCAGCAGCTTCGGGGGACAAGAGACCCAGTACTTC. It translates to CASSFGGQETQYF. J is TRBJ2-5 and V is TRBV11-3; TRBD2 is a possible D gene (6 bases). V lost 3 bases and J 2 bases, leaving 7 bases between the germline ends. Germline CDR1 SGHNT, CDR2 YENEEA. The CDR3 length is 13 residues. Using reference TRBV11-3 and TRBJ2-5 for the parts outside the CDR3, the full variable domain is EAGVVQSPRYKIIEKKQPVAFWCNPISGHNTLYWYLQNLGQGPELLIRYENEEAVDDSQLPKDRFSAERLKGVDSTLKIQPAELGDSAVYLCASSFGGQETQYFGPGTRLLVL.

V and J are TRBV19 and TRBJ2-5; 11 bases agree with TRBD2. The CDR3 runs 14 residues. Per the germline V gene, CDR1 is LNHDA and CDR2 is SQIVND (reference sequence). Trimming at V came to 5 bases and at J to 5 bases, leaving 4 bases not matched to a gene. In DNA, the CDR3 is TGTGCCAGTAGTCCGTGGACTAGCGGGGAGACCCAGTACTTC. This encodes CASSPWTSGETQYF. Full variable domain (rest looked up from reference TRBV19 and TRBJ2-5): DGGITQSPKYLFRKEGQNVTLSCEQNLNHDAMYWYRQDPGQGLRLIYYSQIVNDFQKGDIAEGYSVSREKKESFPLTVTSAQKNPTAFYLCASSPWTSGETQYFGPGTRLLVL.